This T cell receptor (beta chain) derives from a study of blood T cell repertoires in COVID-19. As for the study in general: The samples span acute and convalescent COVID-19 from the United States, Italy and Spain. PBMCs, B-cell-depleted T cells, or T cells were the source of the cDNA or gDNA that made up the material.

This clone was picked up a small number of times. Original processing methods: Researchers report that nucleated cell counts were estimated from reference gene primer amplification. Produced via immunoSEQ multiplex PCR; TCRdb's table is partial and in-frame only. Clone size and V and J calls were adopted from that table, with D and trimming inferred from the DNA. The sample holds 200,000 to 250,000 clones, approximately 86% seen once. Seattle's enrolled individuals joined amid active infection and were then monitored longitudinally. The CDR3 spans 16 residues. The V gene's germline CDR1 is SNHLY and CDR2 FYNNEI. Germline trimming cut 6 bases from V and 5 bases from J; bases unmatched to any gene: 9.

The sample taken for sequencing was peripheral blood. The V and J genes are TRBV2 and TRBJ2-1; TRBD2 aligns across 11 bases. This TCR came from a woman aged 50 to 60 with COVID-19, enrolled during active disease. The CDR3 protein is CASSRPSGGPHNEQFF. CDR3 nucleotide sequence: TGTGCCAGCAGCCGACCTAGCGGGGGGCCACACAATGAGCAGTTCTTC.